A single sample gave rise to the 31 T cell receptor beta chains below, sequenced in a study of T-cell reconstitution after alpha-beta-depleted transplantation in children. The TCRbeta library was prepared with unique molecular identifiers. TCRdb reprocessed the PCR reads with MiXCR, giving one entry per CDR3 protein. The sample lists 440,000 or so distinct CDR3 sequences, approximately 41% occurring once. The sequencing here drew on PBMCs, taken before TCRalphabeta/CD19-depleted stem cell transplant. The receptors originated from a girl aged 2-10 years with aplastic anemia, due to receive a stem cell transplant.

This clonotype was seen ten or more times. The rearrangement joins TRBV6-4 to TRBJ2-6; perhaps TRBD1 as D (5 bases). The V gene lost 0 bases and the J gene lost 2 bases, with 5 bases spanning the gap. Germline assignment: CDR1 MRHNA and CDR2 SNTAGT. The CDR3 length is 15 residues. CDR3 nucleotide sequence: TGTGCCAGCAGTGACTCAGGGGCTGGGGCCAACGTCCTGACTTTC. Translating it yields CASSDSGAGANVLTF.

This chain links TRBV27 with TRBJ2-7, with 7 bases identical to TRBD1. The junction had 8 bases not matched to a gene; V was cut back by 3 bases and J by 3 bases. Germline V gene lookup returns CDR1 MNHEY and CDR2 SMNVEV (reference sequence). The CDR3 is made up of 15 amino acids. The CDR3 sequence: CASSFGTASFYEQYF. The CDR3 coding sequence is TGTGCCAGCAGTTTTGGGACAGCAAGTTTCTACGAGCAGTACTTC.

The V and J genes are TRBV20-1 and TRBJ2-1; 10 positions match TRBD2. After removal of 3 bases from V and 5 bases from J, the junction contained 4 bases not matched to a gene. Germline CDR1 reads DFQATT; CDR2 reads SNEGSKA (reference sequence). This CDR3 region has 14 residues. The CDR3 protein is CSASKAGGNNEQFF. As DNA, the CDR3 is TGCAGTGCTAGTAAAGCGGGGGGGAACAATGAGCAGTTCTTC.

The chain couples TRBV20-1 to TRBJ2-1; TRBD2 agrees at 12 bases. The CDR3 length is 16 residues. CDR1 is DFQATT and CDR2 is SNEGSKA in the germline V gene (reference sequence). The V gene end was trimmed by 6 bases and the J gene end by 2 bases; junction bases not matched to a gene: 8. The CDR3 spells CSAPGLAGRTYNEQFF. The CDR3 DNA reads as TGCAGTGCCCCCGGACTAGCGGGGAGGACCTACAATGAGCAGTTCTTC.

About this clonotype: A junction end diverges from the germline sequence, so it may reflect a read error. This sequence joins TRBV30 and TRBJ2-5, with D perhaps being TRBD1 or TRBD2 (5 bases each). The CDR3 consists of 13 residues. CDR1 is GTSNPN and CDR2 is SVGIG in the germline V gene (reference sequence). In DNA form, the CDR3 reads TGTGCCCGGAGTGTACGGGGCATAGAGACCCAGTACTTC. This gives the protein CARSVRGIETQYF.

The count of this clonotype is one. The CDR3, as DNA: TGCGCCAGCAGCATAGACATCTACGAGCAGTACTTC. Translating gives CASSIDIYEQYF. This rearrangement joins TRBV5-1 to TRBJ2-7; unclear D gene. Germline V lookup: CDR1 SGHRS, CDR2 YFSETQ. This CDR3 is built from 12 residues. The V and J ends lost 4 bases and 3 bases respectively, with 8 bases between them.

This clonotype was seen many times. This chain uses TRBV12-3 or TRBV12-4 with TRBJ2-7; 15 bases line up with TRBD2. The CDR3 contains 15 residues. V lost 5 bases to trimming and J lost 4 bases; unmatched junction nucleotides: 3. CDR3 sequence (DNA): TGTGCCAGCAGTCACGGACTAGCGGGAGGGTACGAGCAGTACTTC. Encoded protein: CASSHGLAGGYEQYF.

In this sample, this clonotype turned up a few times. The CDR3 nucleotides are TGTGCCAGCAGCTTATGGCCCAGGGGGAACGGGGAGCAGTACTTC. Translation gives CASSLWPRGNGEQYF. V gene TRBV7-2 combines with J gene TRBJ2-7; 7 positions match TRBD1. The CDR3 consists of 15 residues. V was clipped by 2 bases and J by 7 bases; unmatched bases: 11. CDR1 and CDR2 from the germline V gene are SGHTA and FQGNSA.

This chain joins TRBV12-3 or TRBV12-4 and TRBJ2-3, with TRBD2 as a possible D gene (6 bases). The CDR3 covers 12 residues. V was cut by 6 bases and J by 9 bases, with 13 bases left in between. DNA for the CDR3: TGTGCCAGCAGGGACGCTAGCGACACGCAGTATTTT. This encodes CASRDASDTQYF.

The chain is built from TRBV7-2 and TRBJ2-3; D is ambiguous. Germline CDR1 SGHTA, CDR2 FQGNSA. The V end lost 1 base, the J end lost 0 bases, and 8 bases lay between the germline ends. The CDR3 has 15 amino acids. The CDR3 here is CASSLGVTSTDTQYF. The CDR3 DNA reads TGTGCCAGCAGCTTAGGGGTTACGAGCACAGATACGCAGTATTTT.

The rearrangement links TRBV6-5 to TRBJ2-7; 9 nucleotides align to TRBD2. Looked up from germline, CDR1 is MNHEY and CDR2 is SVGAGI. The CDR3 runs to 15 residues. The junction had 6 bases not matched to a gene; V was cut back by 2 bases and J by 4 bases. The CDR3 DNA is TGTGCCAGCAGTTACCGGCCGACTAGCGGATACGAGCAGTACTTC. Its translation: CASSYRPTSGYEQYF.

V gene TRBV5-6 combines with J gene TRBJ2-1; 15 bases map to TRBD2. The CDR3 is 17 residues long. V dropped 0 bases and J dropped 10; count of bases not matched to a gene: 8. Germline V gene sequence: CDR1 SGHDT, CDR2 YYEEEE. The CDR3 region has the DNA TGTGCCAGCAGCTTGGTGGGACTAGCGGGAGGTAGGGCCGAGCAGTTCTTC. Translating it yields CASSLVGLAGGRAEQFF. Using reference TRBV5-6 and TRBJ2-1 for the parts outside the CDR3, the full variable domain is DAGVTQSPTHLIKTRGQQVTLRCSPKSGHDTVSWYQQALGQGPQFIFQYYEEEERQRGNFPDRFSGHQFPNYSSELNVNALLLGDSALYLCASSLVGLAGGRAEQFFGPGTRLTVL.

Many counts were recorded for this clonotype. The chain couples TRBV5-1 to TRBJ2-5; D could derive from TRBD1 or TRBD2 (5 bases each). CDR1 SGHRS and CDR2 YFSETQ come from the germline V gene. The ends were cut back, 0 bases at V and 5 bases at J, with 11 bases in the middle. The CDR3 has 14 amino acids. CDR3 sequence: CASSLVGREETQYF. The DNA of the CDR3 is TGCGCCAGCAGCTTGGTAGGCAGGGAGGAGACCCAGTACTTC.

The chain employs TRBV7-2 and TRBJ2-5; 13 nucleotides agree with TRBD2. The germline gives CDR1 SGHTA, CDR2 FQGNSA. V was pared by 3 bases and J by 5 bases, with 3 bases of the junction left unmatched. This CDR3 is 15 amino acids long. The CDR3 reads CASSFGLAGVETQYF. CDR3 bases: TGTGCCAGCAGCTTCGGACTAGCGGGGGTCGAGACCCAGTACTTC.

The chain is built from TRBV10-2 and TRBJ1-2, with a tentative D call TRBD1 (5 bases). V was shortened by 2 bases and J by 0 bases, with 13 bases between the two germline ends. Germline-derived CDR1 and CDR2 are WSHSY and SAAADI. The CDR3 runs 16 residues. This CDR3 is CASSEVGGGANYGYTF. The CDR3 nucleotides read TGCGCCAGCAGTGAGGTGGGGGGGGGAGCTAACTATGGCTACACCTTC.

This clonotype was observed at least ten times. The chain has TRBV11-2 and TRBJ1-1; the D gene is possibly TRBD1 (6 bases). The CDR3 length is 16 residues. CDR1 is SGHAT, CDR2 FQNNGV, per germline. Trimming removed 5 bases from V and 1 base from J, with 17 bases in between. CDR3 amino acids: CASSLGQGLGNTEAFF. In DNA form, the CDR3 reads TGTGCCAGCAGCCTCGGTCAGGGGTTGGGGAACACTGAAGCTTTCTTT.

The CDR3 loop is CASNPTSGKGRNKNIQYF. CDR3 nucleotide sequence: TGTGCCAGCAACCCGACTAGCGGGAAGGGGAGAAACAAAAACATTCAGTACTTC. The chain carries TRBV21-1 and TRBJ2-4; the table's D call, TRBD2, has no DNA check behind it. TRBV21-1 is classified as a pseudogene. The CDR3 is 18 residues long.

This clonotype was seen more than once but under ten times. The V and J genes are TRBV28 and TRBJ2-5; D unresolved. CDR1 and CDR2 (germline): MDHEN, SYDVKM. Trimming removed 5 bases at V and 5 bases at J, with 15 bases between. The CDR3 loop spans 14 amino acids. The CDR3 bases are TGTGCCAGCAGTCGGGCGTTGGGTAGGGAGACCCAGTACTTC. It encodes CASSRALGRETQYF.

Here the CDR3 DNA reads TGTGCCAGCAGCGGGACAGGACTATATGGCTACACCTTC. Residues: CASSGTGLYGYTF. The rearrangement links TRBV5-4 to TRBJ1-2; 8 bases line up with TRBD1. Trimming removed 4 bases from V and 5 bases from J; junction bases left unmatched: 4. CDR3 length: 13 amino acids. Germline CDR1 and CDR2: SGHNT and YYREEE (reference sequence).

This clonotype was seen a handful of times. The rearrangement links TRBV20-1 to TRBJ1-3; D uncertain. CDR1 and CDR2 from the germline V gene are DFQATT and SNEGSKA (reference sequence). The CDR3 spans 11 residues. Trimming took 7 bases from V and 0 from J, leaving 4 bases between them. CDR3 nucleotide sequence: TGCAGTGTCTTCTCTGGAAACACCATATATTTT. It translates to CSVFSGNTIYF.

Only a few counts were recorded for this clonotype. This chain connects TRBV4-2 to TRBJ2-2, with D maybe TRBD1 (6 bases). Trimming removed 6 bases from V and 5 bases from J, with 22 bases in between. This CDR3 has 17 residues. Germline CDR1 LGHNA, CDR2 YNFKEQ. The CDR3 DNA follows: TGTGCCAGCAGGCCCACCTGGTGGGACACAGATACCGGGGAGCTGTTTTTT. Amino acid sequence: CASRPTWWDTDTGELFF.

This clonotype turned up a few times. This chain links TRBV20-1 with TRBJ2-3, with a possible D match to TRBD2 (7 bases). The CDR3 contains 13 residues. V lost 3 bases and J 3 bases, leaving 10 bases between the germline ends. Germline-derived CDR1 and CDR2 are DFQATT and SNEGSKA (reference sequence). As DNA, the CDR3 is TGCAGTGCTAGTAGGGGGGGGACAGATACGCAGTATTTT. It encodes CSASRGGTDTQYF.

This clonotype was recorded once. This rearrangement joins TRBV3-1 to TRBJ2-1; 7 bases fit TRBD1. V gave up 4 bases and J gave up 15 bases; unmatched junction bases: 18. The CDR3 is 15 residues long. Germline V CDR1 and CDR2: LGHDT, YNNKEL (reference sequence). CDR3 sequence (DNA): TGTGCCAGCAGCCGATTGGGACAGACAATGAGTGTTCCGTTCTTC. It translates to CASSRLGQTMSVPFF.

This clonotype has at least ten counts. The chain has TRBV6-5 and TRBJ2-7; D is perhaps TRBD1 (5 bases). Germline V gene lookup returns CDR1 MNHEY and CDR2 SVGAGI. CDR3 length: 14 amino acids. V was clipped by 4 bases and J by 5 bases, with 15 bases between them. The CDR3 reads CASSLGPTGNEQYF. In nucleotides, the CDR3 is TGTGCCAGCAGTTTGGGGCCCACAGGTAACGAGCAGTACTTC.

This clonotype was found many times. The rearrangement joins TRBV20-1 to TRBJ2-7; no reliable D call. V shed 6 bases and J shed 1 base, with 16 bases lying between them. There are 14 residues in the CDR3. Germline CDR1 and CDR2: DFQATT and SNEGSKA (reference sequence). The CDR3 loop is CSAPPDGQSYEQYF. DNA of the CDR3: TGCAGTGCCCCGCCGGATGGGCAGTCCTACGAGCAGTACTTC.

This clonotype has at least ten counts. This CDR3 reads CASSLGGTYTGELFF. CDR3 DNA sequence: TGTGCCAGCAGCTTGGGCGGGACCTACACCGGGGAGCTGTTTTTT. V gene TRBV5-6 combines with J gene TRBJ2-2, with a possible D match to TRBD2 (6 bases). V lost 0 bases, J lost 3 bases, and 9 bases lay in between. CDR3 length: 15 amino acids. Germline V CDR1 and CDR2: SGHDT, YYEEEE. The full variable domain, its missing parts supplied by reference TRBV5-6 and TRBJ2-2, is DAGVTQSPTHLIKTRGQQVTLRCSPKSGHDTVSWYQQALGQGPQFIFQYYEEEERQRGNFPDRFSGHQFPNYSSELNVNALLLGDSALYLCASSLGGTYTGELFFGEGSRLTVL.

This clonotype was seen more than once but under ten times. The chain has TRBV12-3 or TRBV12-4 and TRBJ1-3; no clear D gene. Trimming took off 8 bases at V and 0 bases at J, with 8 bases between the two ends. The CDR3 runs to 13 residues. CDR3 coding DNA: TGTGCCAGCGAGCGGAGCTCTGGAAACACCATATATTTT. Its translation is CASERSSGNTIYF.

This sequence joins TRBV10-3 and TRBJ2-5, with 7 bases lining up with TRBD1. The V gene's germline CDR1 is ENHRY and CDR2 SYGVKD. The CDR3 has 16 residues. V shed 2 bases, J shed 4 bases, and the junction held 10 bases outside the gene matches. CDR3 loop: CAISETSYPGGETQYF. CDR3 DNA sequence: TGTGCCATCAGTGAGACAAGCTACCCAGGGGGAGAGACCCAGTACTTC.

The genes are TRBV27 and TRBJ1-1; 10 positions agree with TRBD1. With V trimmed by 4 bases and J by 4 bases, 3 bases remained unmatched. Per germline, CDR1 MNHEY and CDR2 SMNVEV (reference sequence). There are 14 residues in the CDR3. CDR3 in amino acids: CASSSGQGSTEAFF. The CDR3 DNA follows: TGTGCCAGCAGTTCGGGACAGGGGAGCACTGAAGCTTTCTTT.

In its sample, this clonotype was seen a few times. The genes are TRBV19 and TRBJ2-1; D perhaps matches TRBD2 (6 bases). V lost 6 bases and J 2 bases, leaving 11 bases between the germline ends. Germline-derived CDR1 and CDR2 are LNHDA and SQIVND (reference sequence). The CDR3 runs to 14 residues. CDR3 coding DNA: TGTGCCAGTAGCGGAGGGAGCCCCTACAATGAGCAGTTCTTC. Protein: CASSGGSPYNEQFF.

CDR3: CASSLSASSSYNEQFF. Here the CDR3 DNA reads TGCGCCAGCAGCTTATCGGCGTCCAGCTCCTACAATGAGCAGTTCTTC. The chain uses TRBV5-1 and TRBJ2-1; D call uncertain. This CDR3 is built from 16 residues. Germline V gene data show CDR1 as SGHRS and CDR2 as YFSETQ. Between the trimmed V and J ends, which lost 2 bases and 0 bases, there was a span of 12 bases.